Following are 23 T cell receptor beta chains from one sample sequenced in a study of T cell responses to AZD1222 COVID-19 vaccine. Here immunoSEQ multiplex PCR was the method, and the copy in TCRdb shows in-frame clones only, minus some. This sample carries more than 30,000 clones, roughly nine tenths of them seen once, and the ten largest clones take 45%. Sequenced here: peripheral blood, sampled on day 0 of AZD1222 vaccination. The receptors were gathered from an adult in good health.

This chain connects TRBV6-1 to TRBJ1-3, with D maybe TRBD1 (5 bases). Germline assignment: CDR1 MNHNS and CDR2 SASEGT. This CDR3 is 13 amino acids long. V lost 1 base and J lost 6, with 7 bases in between. The DNA of the CDR3 is TGTGCCAGCAGTGAAGTAGGGGCAAACACCATATATTTT. It translates to CASSEVGANTIYF.

This chain connects TRBV27 to TRBJ1-5, with 8 positions matching TRBD1. Unmatched junction bases numbered 5, after V lost 6 bases and J lost 4 bases. The CDR3 has 14 residues. Looked up from germline, CDR1 is MNHEY and CDR2 is SMNVEV (reference sequence). The CDR3 region is CASRDRDRNQPQHF. DNA for the CDR3: TGTGCCAGCAGGGACAGGGATCGGAATCAGCCCCAGCATTTT.

V is TRBV6-1 and J is TRBJ1-5; D not resolved. This CDR3 spans 15 amino acids. Looked up from germline, CDR1 is MNHNS and CDR2 is SASEGT. V gave up 1 base and J gave up 0 bases, with 7 bases separating them. CDR3 sequence (DNA): TGTGCCAGCAGTGAAGTGGGGAATAGCAATCAGCCCCAGCATTTT. This translates into CASSEVGNSNQPQHF.

This chain uses TRBV3-1 (or the pseudogene TRBV3-2) with TRBJ2-2; 7 bases are shared with TRBD1. CDR3 length: 16 amino acids. V was clipped by 0 bases and J by 5 bases; unmatched bases: 6. Germline CDR1 and CDR2: LGHDT and YNNKEL (reference sequence). Here the CDR3 DNA reads TGTGCCAGCAGCCAAGATCATAGGGGGCCTACCGGGGAGCTGTTTTTT. This translates into CASSQDHRGPTGELFF.

J is TRBJ1-2 and V is TRBV27, with 8 nucleotides matching TRBD1. The ends lost 6 bases at V and 3 bases at J; junction bases unmatched: 6. The germline CDR1 and CDR2 sequences are MNHEY and SMNVEV (reference sequence). The CDR3 is made up of 14 amino acids. The CDR3 loop is CASREAGGDYGYTF. The DNA for the CDR3 is TGTGCCAGCAGAGAAGCAGGGGGCGACTATGGCTACACCTTC.

The chain recombines TRBV5-6 with TRBJ2-7, with a possible D match to TRBD1 (5 bases). The CDR3 contains 13 residues. The germline V gene has CDR1 SGHDT and CDR2 YYEEEE. Trimming left V 2 bases short and J 2 bases short, with 8 bases between. The chain's CDR3 is CASSLQETYEQYF. Here the CDR3 DNA reads TGTGCCAGCAGCTTACAGGAAACCTACGAGCAGTACTTC.

Here the CDR3 reads CASSEVSEQFF. Here the CDR3 DNA reads TGTGCCAGCAGTGAAGTATCCGAGCAGTTCTTC. This chain links TRBV2 with TRBJ2-1; D gene ambiguous. The length of the CDR3 is 11 residues. V lost 1 base to trimming and J lost 10 bases, with 5 bases between them. Looked up from germline, CDR1 is SNHLY and CDR2 is FYNNEI.

There are a few counts of this clone. This chain connects TRBV19 to TRBJ2-2; D not resolved. V gave up 3 bases and J gave up 6 bases, with 11 bases separating them. The CDR3 spans 14 residues. Per germline, CDR1 LNHDA and CDR2 SQIVND (reference sequence). The CDR3 nucleotides read TGTGCCAGTAGTATCCCGCCGACTGCCGGGGAGCTGTTTTTT. Translation: CASSIPPTAGELFF. The variable domain in full, completed from reference TRBV19 and TRBJ2-2, reads DGGITQSPKYLFRKEGQNVTLSCEQNLNHDAMYWYRQDPGQGLRLIYYSQIVNDFQKGDIAEGYSVSREKKESFPLTVTSAQKNPTAFYLCASSIPPTAGELFFGEGSRLTVL.

The rearrangement uses TRBV29-1 and TRBJ1-1, with D hard to call. Per germline, CDR1 SQVTM and CDR2 ANQGSEA. V gave up 0 bases and J gave up 3 bases, with 8 bases separating them. The CDR3 has 13 amino acids. The chain's CDR3 is CSVEEAGDTEAFF. The DNA of the CDR3 is TGCAGCGTTGAAGAGGCCGGGGACACTGAAGCTTTCTTT.

The J gene is TRBJ1-4, the V gene TRBV11-2; a weak D match, TRBD1 (5 bases). Germline CDR1 SGHAT, CDR2 FQNNGV. V was clipped by 5 bases and J by 2 bases, with 15 bases between them. The CDR3 consists of 16 residues. This chain's CDR3 is CASSPFAAGTNEKLFF. In nucleotides, the CDR3 is TGTGCCAGCAGCCCCTTTGCCGCAGGGACTAATGAAAAACTGTTTTTT. The variable domain in full, with the rest retrieved from reference TRBV11-2 and TRBJ1-4, is EAGVAQSPRYKIIEKRQSVAFWCNPISGHATLYWYQQILGQGPKLLIQFQNNGVVDDSQLPKDRFSAERLKGVDSTLKIQPAKLEDSAVYLCASSPFAAGTNEKLFFGSGTQLSVL.

The chain couples TRBV9 to TRBJ1-2; 8 nucleotides agree with TRBD1. Germline values: CDR1 SGDLS, CDR2 YYNGEE. After removal of 0 bases from V and 6 bases from J, the junction contained 7 bases not matched to a gene. The CDR3 runs to 15 residues. The CDR3 DNA reads TGTGCCAGCAGCGTAGATGCAGGGGGCTTAAATGGCTACACCTTC. The encoded protein is CASSVDAGGLNGYTF.

The V and J genes are TRBV6-2 or TRBV6-3 and TRBJ2-1; 12 bases align to TRBD1. Germline V CDR1 and CDR2: MNHEY, SVGEGT. The CDR3 is 16 amino acids. V lost 5 bases to trimming and J lost 5 bases; unmatched junction nucleotides: 7. The CDR3 DNA is TGTGCCAGCAGTCAACGCCGGGACAGGGGGCACAATGAGCAGTTCTTC. This sequence encodes CASSQRRDRGHNEQFF.

This chain links TRBV14 with TRBJ1-1; a weak D match, TRBD1 (5 bases). CDR1 and CDR2 from the germline V gene are SGHDN and FVKESK. This CDR3 is 14 amino acids long. V shed 5 bases and J shed 4 bases, with 14 bases lying between them. The CDR3 coding sequence is TGTGCCAGCAGCGGGGCAGGGAGGTTCACTGAAGCTTTCTTT. Protein sequence: CASSGAGRFTEAFF.

The gene calls are TRBV7-8 and TRBJ2-7, with D possibly TRBD2 on 6 matching bases. The CDR3 has 13 residues. Trimming stripped 4 bases from V and 6 bases from J, with 13 bases between. CDR1 is SGHVS, CDR2 FQNEAQ, per germline. The CDR3 sequence: CASSSQPEGEQYF. The CDR3 nucleotides read TGTGCCAGCAGCTCCCAGCCGGAGGGCGAGCAGTACTTC. Full variable domain (rest looked up from reference TRBV7-8 and TRBJ2-7): GAGVSQSPRYKVAKRGQDVALRCDPISGHVSLFWYQQALGQGPEFLTYFQNEAQLDKSGLPSDRFFAERPEGSVSTLKIQRTQQEDSAVYLCASSSQPEGEQYFGPGTRLTVT.

The genes are TRBV18 and TRBJ1-2; 9 bases are shared with TRBD1. CDR1 is KGHSH and CDR2 is LQKENI in the germline V gene. V was clipped by 4 bases and J by 3 bases; unmatched bases: 9. The CDR3 sequence is 16 residues long. Written as DNA, the CDR3 is TGTGCCAGCTCACAAGACAGGGGGAGTGCGGACTATGGCTACACCTTC. This translates into CASSQDRGSADYGYTF.

V is TRBV4-1 and J is TRBJ1-1; D uncertain. This CDR3 spans 12 amino acids. Per germline, CDR1 MGHRA and CDR2 YSYEKL. Deletions cut 5 bases from V and 8 bases from J, with 12 bases between. The DNA of the CDR3 is TGCGCCAGCAGCGTCGCAGCCAACGAAGCTTTCTTT. Translation gives CASSVAANEAFF.

This rearrangement joins TRBV29-1 to TRBJ1-4; 7 bases map to TRBD1. The germline V gene encodes CDR1 SQVTM and CDR2 ANQGSEA. The CDR3 is 15 residues long. V was pared by 1 base and J by 8 bases, with 10 bases of the junction left unmatched. CDR3 region: CSVEVEGAVYEKLFF. CDR3 DNA sequence: TGCAGCGTTGAAGTCGAGGGGGCGGTTTACGAAAAACTGTTTTTT.

The chain couples TRBV27 to TRBJ1-2, with D unclear. This CDR3 comprises 14 residues. Trimming stripped 3 bases from V and 5 bases from J, with 13 bases between. Germline lookup yields CDR1 MNHEY and CDR2 SMNVEV (reference sequence). The CDR3 reads CASSLSSERYGYTF. In DNA form, the CDR3 reads TGTGCCAGCAGTTTGAGCAGCGAAAGATATGGCTACACCTTC.

By sample fraction, this clone is medium-sized. V usage is TRBV5-5 and J usage is TRBJ1-5; D ambiguous. The V end was cut by 5 bases, the J end by 4 bases, with 13 bases between. This CDR3 contains 14 residues. From germline, CDR1 is SGHKS and CDR2 YYEKEE (reference sequence). CDR3 bases: TGTGCCAGCAGACCCGGGGTAGGAAATCAGCCCCAGCATTTT. Its translation is CASRPGVGNQPQHF.

The chain employs TRBV5-1 and TRBJ2-1, with D possibly TRBD2 on 5 matching bases. Trimming removed 3 bases at V and 1 base at J, with 14 bases between. Germline V gene sequence: CDR1 SGHRS, CDR2 YFSETQ. This CDR3 is 16 amino acids long. For the CDR3, the DNA is TGCGCCAGCAGCTCGCTCGGCAGCGGTTCCTACAATGAGCAGTTCTTC. Translation: CASSSLGSGSYNEQFF.

The rearrangement links TRBV7-2 to TRBJ2-5, with D maybe TRBD2 (6 bases). The CDR3 contains 14 residues. Deletions cut 1 base from V and 5 bases from J, with 11 bases between. CDR1 SGHTA and CDR2 FQGNSA come from the germline V gene. The CDR3 sequence: CASSLGAGGETQYF. In DNA form, the CDR3 reads TGTGCCAGCAGCTTAGGGGCAGGAGGGGAGACCCAGTACTTC.

The V gene is TRBV9, the J gene TRBJ1-1; tentative D call: TRBD1 (5 bases). Germline-derived CDR1 and CDR2 are SGDLS and YYNGEE. This CDR3 is built from 15 residues. V was pared by 0 bases and J by 6 bases, with 15 bases between. CDR3 sequence: CASSVAGAGHAEAFF. The CDR3 nucleotides read TGTGCCAGCAGCGTAGCTGGGGCGGGGCACGCTGAAGCTTTCTTT. Looking up the rest from reference TRBV9 and TRBJ1-1 gives the full variable domain: DSGVTQTPKHLITATGQRVTLRCSPRSGDLSVYWYQQSLDQGLQFLIQYYNGEERAKGNILERFSAQQFPDLHSELNLSSLELGDSALYFCASSVAGAGHAEAFFGQGTRLTVV.

This clone was counted a few times. This chain connects TRBV7-9 to TRBJ1-6; D unresolved. Looked up from germline, CDR1 is SEHNR and CDR2 is FQNEAQ (reference sequence). The CDR3 is 15 amino acids. Trimming shortened V by 5 bases and J by 6 bases, and 14 bases separated the two germline ends. As DNA, the CDR3 is TGTGCCAGCAGCCCTAAAGGAGGGTTTAATTCACCCCTCCACTTT. This sequence encodes CASSPKGGFNSPLHF.